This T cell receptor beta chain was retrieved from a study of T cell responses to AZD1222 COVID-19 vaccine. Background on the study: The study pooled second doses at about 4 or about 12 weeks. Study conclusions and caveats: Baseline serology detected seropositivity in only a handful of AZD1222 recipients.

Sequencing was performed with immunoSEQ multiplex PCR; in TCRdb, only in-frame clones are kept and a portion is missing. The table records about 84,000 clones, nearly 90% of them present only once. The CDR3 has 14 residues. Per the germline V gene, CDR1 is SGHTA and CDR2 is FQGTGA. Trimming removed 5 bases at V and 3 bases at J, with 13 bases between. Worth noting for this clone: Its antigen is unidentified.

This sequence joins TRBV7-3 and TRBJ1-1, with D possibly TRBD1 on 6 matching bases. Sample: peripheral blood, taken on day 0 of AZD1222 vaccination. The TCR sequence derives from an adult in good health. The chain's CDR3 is CASSPQGRDTEAFF. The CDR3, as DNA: TGTGCCAGCAGCCCCCAGGGGCGGGACACTGAAGCTTTCTTT.